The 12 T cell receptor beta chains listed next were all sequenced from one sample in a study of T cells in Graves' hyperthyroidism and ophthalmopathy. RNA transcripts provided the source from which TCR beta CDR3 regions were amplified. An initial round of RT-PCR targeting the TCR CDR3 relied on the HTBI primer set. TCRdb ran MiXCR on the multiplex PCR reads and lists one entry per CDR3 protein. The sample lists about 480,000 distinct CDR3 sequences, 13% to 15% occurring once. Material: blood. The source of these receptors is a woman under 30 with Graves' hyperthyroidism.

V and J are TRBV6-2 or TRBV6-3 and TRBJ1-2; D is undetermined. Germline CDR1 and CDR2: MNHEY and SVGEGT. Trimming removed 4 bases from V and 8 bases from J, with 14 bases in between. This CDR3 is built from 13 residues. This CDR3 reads CASSSGLQTGYTF. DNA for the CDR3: TGTGCCAGCAGTTCCGGGCTCCAAACGGGCTACACCTTC.

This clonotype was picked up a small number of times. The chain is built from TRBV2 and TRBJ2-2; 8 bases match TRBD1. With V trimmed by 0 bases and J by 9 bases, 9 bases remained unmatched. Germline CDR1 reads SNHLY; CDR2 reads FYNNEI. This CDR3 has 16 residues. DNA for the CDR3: TGTGCCAGCAGTGAAGCCGGGACAGGCGGCGGCCGGGAGCTGTTTTTT. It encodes CASSEAGTGGGRELFF.

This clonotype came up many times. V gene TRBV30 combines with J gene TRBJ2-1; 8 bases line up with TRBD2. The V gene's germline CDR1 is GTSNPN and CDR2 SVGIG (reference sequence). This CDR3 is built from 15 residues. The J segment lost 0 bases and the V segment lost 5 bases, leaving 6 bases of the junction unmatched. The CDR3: CAWATGTSSYNEQFF. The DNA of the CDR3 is TGTGCCTGGGCCACCGGGACTAGCTCCTACAATGAGCAGTTCTTC.

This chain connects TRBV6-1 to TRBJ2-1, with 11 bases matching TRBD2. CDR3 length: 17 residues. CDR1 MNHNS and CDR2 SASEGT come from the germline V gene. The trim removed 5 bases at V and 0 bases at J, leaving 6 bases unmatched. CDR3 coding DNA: TGTGCCAGCAGTACGGGGACTAGCGGATACTCCTACAATGAGCAGTTCTTC. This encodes CASSTGTSGYSYNEQFF.

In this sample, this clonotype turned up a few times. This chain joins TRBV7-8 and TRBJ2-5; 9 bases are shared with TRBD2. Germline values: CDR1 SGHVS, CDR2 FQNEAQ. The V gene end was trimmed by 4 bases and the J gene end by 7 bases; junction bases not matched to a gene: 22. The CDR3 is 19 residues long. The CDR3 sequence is CASSSRGSGRLRATWTQYF. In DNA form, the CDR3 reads TGTGCCAGCAGCTCGAGGGGGAGCGGGAGGTTAAGGGCCACGTGGACCCAGTACTTC.

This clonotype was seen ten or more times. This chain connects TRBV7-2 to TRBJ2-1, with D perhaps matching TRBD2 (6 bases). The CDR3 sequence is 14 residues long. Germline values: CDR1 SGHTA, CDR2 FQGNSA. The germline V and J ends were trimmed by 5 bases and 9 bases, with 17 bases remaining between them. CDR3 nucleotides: TGTGCCAGCAGCCCACGGACTACGCAAGCTGAGCAGTTCTTC. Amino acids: CASSPRTTQAEQFF. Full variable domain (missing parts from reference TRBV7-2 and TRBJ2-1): GAGVSQSPSNKVTEKGKDVELRCDPISGHTALYWYRQSLGQGLEFLIYFQGNSAPDKSGLPSDRFSAERTGGSVSTLTIQRTQQEDSAVYLCASSPRTTQAEQFFGPGTRLTVL.

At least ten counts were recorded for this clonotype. The CDR3 DNA reads as TGTGCCAGCAGTTACGTCCCTAGCACAGATACGCAGTATTTT. It codes for CASSYVPSTDTQYF. The chain carries TRBV12-3 or TRBV12-4 and TRBJ2-3; D unresolved. There are 14 residues in the CDR3. The V gene lost 4 bases and the J gene lost 0 bases, with 8 bases spanning the gap.

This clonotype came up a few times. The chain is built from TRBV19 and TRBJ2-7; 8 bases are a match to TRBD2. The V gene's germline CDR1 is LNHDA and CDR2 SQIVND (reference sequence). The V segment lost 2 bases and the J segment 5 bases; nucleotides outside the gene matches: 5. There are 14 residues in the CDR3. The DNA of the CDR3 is TGTGCCAGTAGTATAAGCGGGAGTCTCAACGAGCAGTACTTC. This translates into CASSISGSLNEQYF.

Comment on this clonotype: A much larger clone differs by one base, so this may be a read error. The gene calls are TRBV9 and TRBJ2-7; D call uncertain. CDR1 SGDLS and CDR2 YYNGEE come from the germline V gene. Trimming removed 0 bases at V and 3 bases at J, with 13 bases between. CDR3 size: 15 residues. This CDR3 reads CASSVVPAPHYEQYF. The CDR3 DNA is TGTGCCAGCAGCGTAGTCCCAGCGCCTCACTACGAGCAGTACTTC.

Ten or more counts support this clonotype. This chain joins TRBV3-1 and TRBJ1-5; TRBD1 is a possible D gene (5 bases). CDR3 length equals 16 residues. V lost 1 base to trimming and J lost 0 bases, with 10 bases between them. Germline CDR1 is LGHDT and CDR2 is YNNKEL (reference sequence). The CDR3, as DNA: TGTGCCAGCAGCCAAGGACGGGGGTCTAGCAATCAGCCCCAGCATTTT. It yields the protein CASSQGRGSSNQPQHF.

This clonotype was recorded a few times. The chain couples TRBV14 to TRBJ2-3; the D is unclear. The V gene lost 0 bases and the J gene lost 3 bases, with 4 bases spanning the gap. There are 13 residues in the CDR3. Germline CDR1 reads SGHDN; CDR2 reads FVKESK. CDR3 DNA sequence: TGTGCCAGCAGCCAAGATTTAACAGATACGCAGTATTTT. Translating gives CASSQDLTDTQYF.

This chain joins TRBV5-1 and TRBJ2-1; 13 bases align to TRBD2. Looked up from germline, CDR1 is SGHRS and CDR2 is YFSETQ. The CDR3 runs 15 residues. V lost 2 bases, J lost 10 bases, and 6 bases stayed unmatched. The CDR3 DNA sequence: TGCGCCAGCAGCTTCGGACTAGCGGGAGATCGGGAGCAGTTCTTC. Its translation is CASSFGLAGDREQFF.